This TCR beta chain came from a study of Graves' ophthalmopathy and Graves' hyperthyroidism listed by TCRdb under 2018. Regarding the complete study: Peripheral blood was collected before any treatment was given, at the time of initial diagnosis. The study used signatures of the TCR beta repertoire to tell Graves' ophthalmopathy apart from Graves' hyperthyroidism and to predict which patients would progress to ophthalmopathy. In total, approximately 130 blood samples were TCR-sequenced: 40 to 45 ophthalmopathy, some 75 hyperthyroidism and some 17 hyperthyroidism-to-ophthalmopathy patients. To explore V-J signatures that separate ophthalmopathy from hyperthyroidism, a discovery set of about a hundred patients was enrolled, consisting of 40 to 45 with ophthalmopathy and around 60 with stable hyperthyroidism. For independent validation, a separate cohort was made up of around 18 hyperthyroidism patients plus 17 patients who later progressed from hyperthyroidism to ophthalmopathy. In more than 5 hyperthyroidism patients, the T-cell repertoire of thyroid tissue was compared with the T-cell repertoire of blood. Once sampling was done, hyperthyroidism patients were given methimazole at a starting dose of 30 mg daily, while ophthalmopathy patients were given high-dose intravenous methylprednisolone. The 100 or so discovery patients were randomly divided into training and test sets at a 7:3 ratio. The study at large found these results: In validation, the model predicted ophthalmopathy progression with about 71% sensitivity and roughly 72% specificity; 12 predicted patients were CT-confirmed with GO in a median of around 6.5 months. Ophthalmopathy was separated from stable hyperthyroidism by the 13-signature model with 85% to 90% sensitivity and around 81% specificity in cross-validation and with 80%/75% in the test set. No statistical method was used to set the sample size in advance, and the investigators knew which group each participant was assigned to. Most expanded thyroid clonotypes with frequency above 0.001 were also detected in blood, suggesting blood repertoires may reflect the thyroid immune response.

Hyperthyroidism was considered stable if no progression to ophthalmopathy occurred within 18 months of follow-up. Hyperthyroidism patients were newly diagnosed, with disease duration under 2 months, and aged 18 to 65 years. Anyone with other autoimmune diseases, uncontrolled infections, pregnancy or lactation was excluded from the study. Clinical symptoms, serum thyroxine, TRAb, thyroid ultrasound and orbital computed tomography formed the basis of the diagnosis. Ficoll-Paque density gradient centrifugation was used to isolate PBMCs from around 10 ml of fresh peripheral blood. Total RNA was extracted using Trizol reagent, and RNA quality was checked on an Agilent 2100 Bioanalyzer. This clonotype was detected ten times or more. Its antigen is not yet known. No much larger clonotype is one base removed from it; base qualities were not supplied. TCR beta CDR3 regions were amplified from RNA transcripts for repertoire sequencing. The first round was an RT-PCR using HTBI primers with the Qiagen OneStep RT-PCR kit, and this first round was followed by a second-round multiplex PCR, then size selection and purification. Sequencing of the libraries was carried out on an Illumina HiSeq2000 in paired-end mode with 100 bp reads. As for how the authors treated the data: SOAPnuke was used for read processing, and reads with adapters, uncalled bases, a mean Phred below 15, or no exact constant-primer or identifier match were discarded. COPE v1.2.5 was used to merge high-quality paired reads. Each unique nucleotide sequence was treated as a clonotype, and MiTCR v1.1 was used to align the clonotypes to the IMGT TRB V, D and J references. Only V-J combinations with frequency above 0.0001 were analysed, covering 98% to 99.2% of repertoires. For each V-J combination, a TCR clonal expansion and chaos score was defined as F50 clonal expansion divided by the chaos observed in the TCRdist matrix. Welch's t-statistics and random forest were used to reduce the features to some 13 V-J combinations, which were then used as input to a naive Bayes classifier. Thyroid-blood repertoire similarity was quantified with the Morisita-Horn index. The public reads were reprocessed in TCRdb via fastp at Q25 and MiXCR, keeping in-frame beta chains. Every distinct CDR3 protein forms one entry, paired with its most common genes and DNA. These V and J calls rely on TCRdb rather than the paper's analysis. This sample lists about 620,000 distinct CDR3 sequences; 22% were detected once. The ten most abundant clones make up roughly 6.9% of the sample.

This TCR came from a woman between 18 and 30 years old with stable Graves' hyperthyroidism. Some clones in this sample may be carry-over from other donors' samples. Donor details come from another sample of the same person, matched by shared clones. Sequencing was performed on peripheral blood.

At the DNA level, the sequence is TGTGCCAGCAGCTCCCAGGGTGGCAATCAGCCCCAGCATTTT. Its amino acids are CASSSQGGNQPQHF. The receptor chain draws on TRBV11-2 and TRBJ1-5; a tentative D call is TRBD1 (5 bases match). There are 14 amino acids in the CDR3, from cysteine to phenylalanine inclusive. Just the 42-base CDR3 DNA is kept, in frame starting at base 1. Via the germline V gene, CDR1 is SGHAT and CDR2 FQNNGV. V and J lose 4 bases and 2 bases, and a span of 9 bases separates them.